Here is one T cell receptor beta chain with its context. As originally analysed: Cell counts per sample came from amplifying reference gene primers. Profiled with immunoSEQ multiplex PCR; TCRdb holds only in-frame clones, not every one. The V and J calls and clone size are taken from that table; D and trimming were inferred from the DNA. The profile shows tens of thousands of clones, about 90% of them singletons. These data are taken from a study of blood T cell repertoires in COVID-19. Study at large: Sites across the United States, Italy and Spain contributed samples from acute and convalescent COVID-19. Sources were T cells, B-cell-depleted T cells, or PBMCs; the material itself was cDNA or gDNA.

Germline V gives CDR1 SGHNT, CDR2 YYREEE (reference sequence). V shed 5 bases, J shed 5 bases, and the junction held 18 bases outside the gene matches. The CDR3 spans 17 residues. The sequence derives from a human donor in a cohort sampled during active COVID-19. Sequenced input: peripheral blood. This chain links TRBV5-4 with TRBJ2-5; 7 bases match TRBD1. The CDR3 here is CASSLAASVTGRETQYF. CDR3 nucleotides: TGTGCCAGCAGTCTGGCAGCCTCGGTGACAGGGCGGGAGACCCAGTACTTC.